The present TCR beta chain was sequenced within a study of cytomegalovirus exposure and HLA in healthy donors. CDR3 length: 16 amino acids. Losses at the gene ends were 4 bases for V and 2 bases for J; bases not matched to a gene: 5. Germline CDR1 and CDR2: SGHTA and FQGNSA. A multiplex PCR was run with 60 Vbeta primers and 13 Jbeta primers. Profiling relied on immunoSEQ multiplex PCR, and the TCRdb table lists in-frame clones only, not all of them. The top ten hold around 9.7% of the sample, which has 140,000 to 150,000 clones, 82% seen once. The TCR originated in a woman aged 55-75 years in good health and CMV-seropositive. J is TRBJ1-1 and V is TRBV7-2; 12 bases match TRBD1. Sequenced input: PBMCs. CDR3 region: CASSSGTGGLNTEAFF. The CDR3 bases are TGTGCCAGCAGCTCCGGGACAGGGGGCTTAAACACTGAAGCTTTCTTT.